The following is a TCR beta chain sequence with its context. This clone was picked up a small number of times. The target of this receptor is not known. No much larger clonotype is one base removed from it; base qualities were not supplied. In the same sample, other DNA sequences code for this CDR3. V is shortened by 0 bases, J by 5 bases, and the region joining them spans 5 bases. In the germline V gene, CDR1 corresponds to LGHNA and CDR2 to YSLEER. Taken from cysteine to phenylalanine, the CDR3 has 13 residues. The CDR3 DNA has 39 bases and is translated from base 1. Each donor gave one peripheral blood draw, roughly 120 mL on average, collected into heparinised tubes. A BD FACSAria II and a panel including CD45RO, CCR7, CD25, CD127, CD95 and CD27 were used to sort naive, central memory, regulatory and stem cell-like memory CD4+ T cells. Every sorted population had a purity above 95%. PBMCs were isolated immediately by Lymphoprep density gradient centrifugation and stained directly without culture. So that batch effects would be minimized, each experiment stained and sorted samples in pairs, pairing one healthy donor with one patient.

The entire amount of isolated RNA was reverse transcribed using the High Capacity cDNA Reverse Transcription Kit, so the sequenced TCRB transcripts were expressed ones. Deep immunoSEQ sequencing was applied to naive, central memory and regulatory T cell samples, giving an average of roughly 3.5 million total reads per sample. Sorted cells were lysed in RLT buffer, and RNA was extracted using DNase-treated RNeasy Micro or Mini kits according to cell number. Each cell subset was processed separately to prevent cross-contamination, with patient and healthy donor samples processed together. Using the immunoSEQ multiplex PCR, TCRB sequences were amplified from cDNA into 87-bp fragments spanning the CDR3 region. Amplicons were sequenced on the Illumina HiSeq platform. As for the authors' bioinformatics: Synthetic template baselines were used to correct PCR bias computationally, reads within Hamming distance 2 were collapsed, and singletons that could not be merged were discarded. Reads were aligned against IMGT so that V, D and J genes, CDR3 length and insertions or deletions at six rearrangement sites could be assigned. Clonotype counts were normalized to sorted cell number within each subset before computing true diversity and Gini coefficients with the tcR R package. The overlap coefficient, calculated on TCRB nucleotide sequences, was used to measure repertoire sharing. Out-of-frame TCRB sequences from naive cells were analyzed to stand in for the pre-selection repertoire. TCRdb stores this immuneACCESS table with in-frame sequences only. Part of the clones is absent; in the studies checked, under half of the shortfall reflects unresolved V genes, and no reason is known for the rest. D and trimming come from the DNA, and the V and J calls and clone size come from that table. Within this sample are almost 350,000 clones, with roughly 21% of them counted one time only. The ten largest clones take up 0.035% to 0.055% of the sample.

The data were obtained in a study of beta chain features in type 1 diabetes (dated by TCRdb to between 2018 and 2020). Broadly, across the study: No differences in mean age, gender distribution, total cell number or subset yield were found between patients and healthy donors. A total of 107,917,701 sorted cells were examined across all samples, and the number of cells per subset was strongly correlated with RNA yield. Regulatory and stem cell-like memory subsets were isolated from only 8 patients and roughly eight healthy donors, whereas naive and central memory subsets came from all 30 or so donors. In the study, TCRB repertoires of sorted circulating CD4+ T cell subsets from recently diagnosed type 1 diabetes patients were compared with those of matched healthy donors. The full study reports these points: Patients with type 1 diabetes made fewer insertions and deleted more nucleotides at VDJ recombination sites, implying thymic rearrangement abnormalities. Because cDNA rather than genomic DNA was sequenced, highly expressing activated cells could have been over-represented, although no difference in activation and CD3 levels was found between groups. Naive, central memory and regulatory TCRB repertoires appeared more similar among patients than among healthy donors. In all four CD4+ subsets, TCRB CDR3 length was moderately but significantly shorter in type 1 diabetes patients. Because the HLA sub-analyses included only small numbers of individuals, any influence of HLA type on TCRB rearrangement was left unresolved. Shorter templates might be favored by PCR, yet because patient and control samples were amplified and corrected together, any such skew would affect both groups equally.

The source of this sequence is a woman aged 18-30 years in good health. Sequenced material: naive CD4+ T cells from blood. This specimen's cell subset or site label, interpreted: true naive CD4+ T cells. The rearrangement combines TRBV4-3 with TRBJ1-5; the D segment cannot be called with confidence. DNA sequence: TGCGCCAGCAGCCAAGATTCGTATCAGCCCCAGCATTTT. The translation is CASSQDSYQPQHF.